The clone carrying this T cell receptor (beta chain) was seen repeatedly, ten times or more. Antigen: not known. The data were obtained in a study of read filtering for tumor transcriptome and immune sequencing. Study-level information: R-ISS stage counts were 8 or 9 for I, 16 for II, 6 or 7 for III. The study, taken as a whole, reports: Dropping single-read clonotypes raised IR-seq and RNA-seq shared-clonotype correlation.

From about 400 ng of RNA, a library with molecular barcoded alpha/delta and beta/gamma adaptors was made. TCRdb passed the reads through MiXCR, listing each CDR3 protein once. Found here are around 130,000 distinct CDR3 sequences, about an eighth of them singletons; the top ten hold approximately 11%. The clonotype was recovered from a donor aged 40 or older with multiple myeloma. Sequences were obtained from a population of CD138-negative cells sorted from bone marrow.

CDR3 sequence (DNA): TGTGCCAGCAGCTTTAATGGGGGCACAGATACGCAGTATTTT. Encoded protein: CASSFNGGTDTQYF. The rearrangement uses TRBV11-2 and TRBJ2-3; D is unresolved. The V end lost 3 bases, the J end lost 1 base, and 8 bases lay between the germline ends. This CDR3 region has 14 residues. Germline V lookup: CDR1 SGHAT, CDR2 FQNNGV. Together with reference TRBV11-2 and TRBJ2-3, the CDR3 gives the full variable domain: EAGVAQSPRYKIIEKRQSVAFWCNPISGHATLYWYQQILGQGPKLLIQFQNNGVVDDSQLPKDRFSAERLKGVDSTLKIQPAKLEDSAVYLCASSFNGGTDTQYFGPGTRLTVL.